One sample yielded the 10 T cell receptor beta chains listed below, sequenced in a study of post-analysis software for immune sequencing data. Points from the study as a whole: When patients were compared with controls, about 5 TRBV segments were more frequent, TRBV5-6, TRBV5-1 and TRBV20-1 among them.

Included in the TCR beta cDNA libraries were unique molecular identifiers. MiXCR was run by TCRdb on the PCR reads, yielding one entry per CDR3 protein. The table includes about 460,000 distinct CDR3 sequences, under 55% detected once. These receptors are not linked to any known antigen. The sample consisted of blood. The receptors originated from a girl aged 5 to 17 with multiple sclerosis.

The CDR3 protein is CASSFERTGSRDQPQHF. In DNA, the CDR3 is TGTGCCAGCAGTTTCGAACGGACAGGCTCACGGGATCAGCCCCAGCATTTT. The chain employs TRBV28 and TRBJ1-5; TRBD1 matches 7 bases. The CDR3 is 17 amino acids. Germline trimming cut 3 bases from V and 5 bases from J; bases unmatched to any gene: 13. CDR1 and CDR2 (germline): MDHEN, SYDVKM.

This clonotype occurred a few times. The chain links TRBV9 to TRBJ2-1, with 12 bases matching TRBD2. Germline V gives CDR1 SGDLS, CDR2 YYNGEE. The CDR3 totals 15 residues. J gave up 7 bases and V 2 bases, and 4 bases lay outside the gene matches. CDR3 loop: CASSVTSGSLNEQFF. CDR3 DNA: TGTGCCAGCAGCGTGACTAGCGGGAGTTTGAATGAGCAGTTCTTC.

This clonotype was seen a few times. This sequence joins TRBV12-3 or TRBV12-4 and TRBJ2-1; D may match TRBD1 or TRBD2 (5 bases each). The CDR3 is made up of 16 amino acids. V gave up 6 bases and J gave up 5 bases, with 20 bases separating them. CDR3 DNA sequence: TGTGCCAGCAGCTCGGGACCTAGAGGGAGACACAATGAGCAGTTCTTC. Protein sequence: CASSSGPRGRHNEQFF.

The chain links TRBV9 to TRBJ2-7; no definite D call. The germline V gene encodes CDR1 SGDLS and CDR2 YYNGEE. The CDR3 is 14 amino acids. Between the trimmed V and J ends, which lost 0 bases and 0 bases, there was a span of 7 bases. CDR3 sequence reads: CASSVVDFSYEQYF. CDR3 nucleotide sequence: TGTGCCAGCAGCGTAGTCGACTTCTCCTACGAGCAGTACTTC.

Only one count was recorded for this clonotype. Relative to the germline gene, one junction end is altered; a read error may explain this. The DNA of the CDR3 is TGCAGTGCTAGAGATCCCCCAGGGGTATTGAACATTGAAGCTTTCTTT. This gives the protein CSARDPPGVLNIEAFF. The chain has TRBV20-1 and TRBJ1-1, with TRBD1 as a possible D gene (6 bases). Germline V gives CDR1 DFQATT, CDR2 SNEGSKA (reference sequence). The CDR3 runs to 16 residues.

V is TRBV7-6 and J is TRBJ2-3; 8 bases match TRBD2. The CDR3 contains 14 residues. V trimming: 0 bases; J trimming: 6 bases; junction bases outside the gene matches: 2. Germline V gene lookup returns CDR1 SGHVS and CDR2 FNYEAQ. CDR3: CASSLAPSGDTQYF. As DNA, the CDR3 is TGTGCCAGCAGCTTAGCCCCTAGCGGGGATACGCAGTATTTT.

The chain combines TRBV3-1 with TRBJ2-1, with 8 bases identical to TRBD2. This CDR3 has 16 residues. V lost 1 base and J lost 0; bases outside the gene matches: 2. Germline V gene data show CDR1 as LGHDT and CDR2 as YNNKEL (reference sequence). The DNA for the CDR3 is TGTGCCAGCAGCCAAGTAGGGACTAGCTCCTACAATGAGCAGTTCTTC. Translated, it gives CASSQVGTSSYNEQFF.

The J gene is TRBJ2-6, the V gene TRBV7-8, with a weak D call TRBD1 (6 bases). Germline V gene sequence: CDR1 SGHVS, CDR2 FQNEAQ. V lost 4 bases, J lost 1 base, and 8 bases lay in between. The CDR3 is 15 residues long. The CDR3 DNA reads TGTGCCAGCAGCTATACAGGGTCTGGGGCCAACGTCCTGACTTTC. Its protein product is CASSYTGSGANVLTF.

This chain connects TRBV6-4 to TRBJ1-1; maybe TRBD1 (5 bases). CDR1 is MRHNA and CDR2 is SNTAGT in the germline V gene. The V and J ends lost 0 bases and 5 bases respectively, with 7 bases between them. This CDR3 contains 13 residues. The CDR3 reads CASSDSRGTEAFF. CDR3 DNA sequence: TGTGCCAGCAGTGACTCTCGGGGGACTGAAGCTTTCTTT.

This clonotype was found a few times. V gene TRBV11-2 combines with J gene TRBJ1-2, with a possible D match to TRBD1 (6 bases). Per germline, CDR1 SGHAT and CDR2 FQNNGV. Trimming left V 0 bases short and J 0 bases short, with 14 bases between. The CDR3 is made up of 17 amino acids. The CDR3: CASSLDWPRDTNYGYTF. CDR3 bases: TGTGCCAGCAGCTTAGATTGGCCCCGGGACACTAACTATGGCTACACCTTC.